The 29 T cell receptor beta chains reported below all come from one sample, sequenced in a study of cytomegalovirus exposure and HLA in healthy donors. The PCR used 60 Vbeta and 13 Jbeta primers. Data came from immunoSEQ multiplex PCR; TCRdb stores just in-frame clones and leaves some out. The sample has some 190,000 clones; approximately 83% are singletons. Input material: PBMCs. All receptors derive from a boy under 10 years old in good health and CMV-seronegative.

V usage is TRBV7-8 and J usage is TRBJ2-3; 16 bases line up with TRBD2. Germline V gene data show CDR1 as SGHVS and CDR2 as FQNEAQ. The J segment lost 5 bases and the V segment lost 1 base, leaving 12 bases of the junction unmatched. The CDR3 runs 20 residues. The CDR3 DNA reads as TGTGCCAGCAGCTTAGTGTTCGGGACTAGCGGGGGGGCAACCGAAGATACGCAGTATTTT. Residues: CASSLVFGTSGGATEDTQYF.

The chain has TRBV9 and TRBJ2-7, with D perhaps matching TRBD2 (7 bases). CDR3 length: 16 amino acids. V lost 0 bases to trimming and J lost 4 bases, with 17 bases between them. Germline CDR1 SGDLS, CDR2 YYNGEE. CDR3 loop: CASSVGPGAGEYEQYF. Written as DNA, the CDR3 is TGTGCCAGCAGCGTAGGGCCGGGGGCGGGAGAGTACGAGCAGTACTTC. Filled out from reference TRBV9 and TRBJ2-7, the complete variable domain reads DSGVTQTPKHLITATGQRVTLRCSPRSGDLSVYWYQQSLDQGLQFLIQYYNGEERAKGNILERFSAQQFPDLHSELNLSSLELGDSALYFCASSVGPGAGEYEQYFGPGTRLTVT.

This clone was counted a few times. V gene TRBV2 combines with J gene TRBJ2-7, with D maybe TRBD1 (5 bases). Germline-derived CDR1 and CDR2 are SNHLY and FYNNEI. The CDR3 has 13 residues. V gave up 5 bases and J gave up 0 bases, with 8 bases separating them. Here the CDR3 reads CASSRQYSYEQYV. Written as DNA, the CDR3 is TGTGCCAGCAGTAGACAGTACTCCTACGAGCAGTACGTC.

J is TRBJ2-1 and V is TRBV6-6, with TRBD2 matching over 8 bases. This CDR3 contains 15 residues. Germline CDR1 MNHNY, CDR2 SVGAGI (reference sequence). V lost 6 bases to trimming and J lost 7 bases; unmatched junction nucleotides: 11. CDR3 loop: CASRKSGSGVNEQFF. The CDR3 bases are TGTGCCAGCAGAAAAAGCGGGAGTGGGGTAAATGAGCAGTTCTTC.

The V call is TRBV28, the J call TRBJ2-1, with 9 bases matching TRBD2. There are 16 residues in the CDR3. Germline CDR1 MDHEN, CDR2 SYDVKM. V shed 1 base and J 8 bases; nucleotides not matched to a gene: 9. Written as DNA, the CDR3 is TGTGCCAGCAGTTTATCCCGCGGGAGGGCCGTGGATGAGCAGTTCTTC. The encoded protein is CASSLSRGRAVDEQFF.

The rearrangement joins TRBV19 to TRBJ2-1; maybe TRBD2 (6 bases). CDR1 is LNHDA and CDR2 is SQIVND in the germline V gene (reference sequence). V dropped 6 bases and J dropped 3 bases, with 15 bases sitting between them. This CDR3 spans 15 amino acids. Here the CDR3 DNA reads TGTGCCAGTAGCGCATTGCGGGACTTCTACAATGAGCAGTTCTTC. It translates to CASSALRDFYNEQFF.

This clone has a handful of counts. This chain joins TRBV5-1 and TRBJ2-3; 9 bases agree with TRBD1. Germline CDR1 SGHRS, CDR2 YFSETQ. V gave up 3 bases and J gave up 1 base; unmatched junction bases: 6. The CDR3 runs 16 residues. The CDR3 region is CASSSGTGLGTDTQYF. In nucleotides, the CDR3 is TGCGCCAGCAGCTCCGGGACAGGGTTGGGCACAGATACGCAGTATTTT.

The chain recombines TRBV13 with TRBJ1-1, with unresolved D. The CDR3 runs to 11 residues. Per germline, CDR1 PRHDT and CDR2 FYEKMQ (reference sequence). Trimming pared 5 bases from V and 2 bases from J, leaving 3 bases between. The CDR3 is CASSLNTEAFF. In DNA, the CDR3 is TGTGCCAGCAGCCTAAACACTGAAGCTTTCTTT.

This chain uses TRBV6-5 with TRBJ2-1, with D unclear. The ends were cut back, 5 bases at V and 6 bases at J, with 11 bases in the middle. The V gene's germline CDR1 is MNHEY and CDR2 SVGAGI. This CDR3 spans 13 amino acids. DNA for the CDR3: TGTGCCAGCAGTATAGGAGCTGGCAATGAGCAGTTCTTC. This sequence encodes CASSIGAGNEQFF.

This clone was detected once. The chain recombines TRBV11-2 with TRBJ1-4; D ambiguous. This CDR3 is built from 17 residues. Germline loops: CDR1 SGHAT, CDR2 FQNNGV. Trimming stripped 4 bases from V and 0 bases from J, with 15 bases between. In DNA, the CDR3 is TGTGCCAGCAGCTCCCGCCTTTTACTGTCAACTAATGAAAAACTGTTTTTT. Protein sequence: CASSSRLLLSTNEKLFF. The full variable domain, completed using reference TRBV11-2 and TRBJ1-4, is EAGVAQSPRYKIIEKRQSVAFWCNPISGHATLYWYQQILGQGPKLLIQFQNNGVVDDSQLPKDRFSAERLKGVDSTLKIQPAKLEDSAVYLCASSSRLLLSTNEKLFFGSGTQLSVL.

CDR3: CASSALSGGGTDTQYF. The CDR3 DNA sequence: TGTGCCAGCAGTGCCCTAAGCGGGGGCGGCACAGATACGCAGTATTTT. The chain employs TRBV25-1 and TRBJ2-3, with 8 bases matching TRBD2. The germline V gene encodes CDR1 MGHDK and CDR2 SYGVNS. There are 16 residues in the CDR3. The J segment lost 1 base and the V segment lost 4 bases, leaving 7 bases of the junction unmatched.

The V gene is TRBV6-6, the J gene TRBJ1-1, with D maybe TRBD1 (5 bases). Germline CDR1 and CDR2: MNHNY and SVGAGI (reference sequence). There are 14 residues in the CDR3. Trimming left V 4 bases short and J 7 bases short, with 16 bases between. The CDR3 here is CASSWIRVGYEAFF. Here the CDR3 DNA reads TGTGCCAGCAGTTGGATCAGGGTGGGATATGAAGCTTTCTTT.

The V call is TRBV28, the J call TRBJ1-1, with D possibly being TRBD1 (6 bases). The CDR3 covers 16 residues. CDR1 MDHEN and CDR2 SYDVKM come from the germline V gene. V was cut by 2 bases and J by 1 base, with 14 bases left in between. The chain's CDR3 is CASSLQGILGNTEAFF. CDR3 coding DNA: TGTGCCAGCAGTTTACAGGGGATCTTGGGGAACACTGAAGCTTTCTTT.

This CDR3 reads CASSLGGTGEYTEAFF. DNA of the CDR3: TGTGCCAGCAGCCTGGGGGGGACAGGGGAATACACTGAAGCTTTCTTT. The chain uses TRBV5-6 and TRBJ1-1; 10 bases map to TRBD1. V trimming: 4 bases; J trimming: 3 bases; junction bases outside the gene matches: 9. CDR3 length: 16 residues. The germline CDR1 and CDR2 sequences are SGHDT and YYEEEE. The full variable domain, its missing parts supplied by reference TRBV5-6 and TRBJ1-1, is DAGVTQSPTHLIKTRGQQVTLRCSPKSGHDTVSWYQQALGQGPQFIFQYYEEEERQRGNFPDRFSGHQFPNYSSELNVNALLLGDSALYLCASSLGGTGEYTEAFFGQGTRLTVV.

V usage is TRBV6-6 and J usage is TRBJ2-5; a weak D match, TRBD1 (5 bases). CDR3 size: 13 residues. The germline V gene encodes CDR1 MNHNY and CDR2 SVGAGI (reference sequence). With 3 bases removed from V and 3 bases from J, the gap between germline ends came to 8 bases. The DNA for the CDR3 is TGTGCCAGCAGTTATCCCAGGGAAGAGACCCAGTACTTC. This gives the protein CASSYPREETQYF.

The J gene is TRBJ2-7, the V gene TRBV27; 7 nucleotides align to TRBD1. The germline gives CDR1 MNHEY, CDR2 SMNVEV (reference sequence). There are 14 residues in the CDR3. The V and J ends lost 6 bases and 1 base, in that order; junction bases with no gene match: 6. The chain's CDR3 is CASSSPGQSYEQYF. The CDR3, as DNA: TGTGCCAGCAGCTCTCCGGGACAGTCCTACGAGCAGTACTTC.

The chain combines TRBV18 with TRBJ2-3; 9 nucleotides line up with TRBD2. Germline CDR1 and CDR2: KGHSH and LQKENI. There are 16 residues in the CDR3. V shed 1 base, J shed 4 bases, and the junction held 6 bases outside the gene matches. The CDR3 DNA sequence: TGTGCCAGCTCACCACTAGCGGGGGCCGAGGCAGATACGCAGTATTTT. As protein: CASSPLAGAEADTQYF.

The V call is TRBV4-1, the J call TRBJ2-5; 10 nucleotides match TRBD2. Germline CDR1 reads MGHRA; CDR2 reads YSYEKL. The ends lost 0 bases at V and 4 bases at J; junction bases unmatched: 5. This CDR3 has 16 amino acids. This CDR3 is CASSQEPSGGLETQYF. For the CDR3, the DNA is TGCGCCAGCAGCCAAGAACCTAGCGGGGGTTTAGAGACCCAGTACTTC.

In this sample, this clone turned up once. The genes are TRBV5-5 and TRBJ1-6; 7 positions match TRBD1. The CDR3 is 13 residues long. V shed 2 bases, J shed 8 bases, and the junction held 1 base outside the gene matches. The germline V gene has CDR1 SGHKS and CDR2 YYEKEE (reference sequence). The CDR3 spells CASSFQGDSPLHF. CDR3 coding DNA: TGTGCCAGCAGCTTCCAGGGGGATTCACCCCTCCACTTT. The full variable domain, rest sourced from reference TRBV5-5 and TRBJ1-6, is DAGVTQSPTHLIKTRGQQVTLRCSPISGHKSVSWYQQVLGQGPQFIFQYYEKEERGRGNFPDRFSARQFPNYSSELNVNALLLGDSALYLCASSFQGDSPLHFGNGTRLTVT.

There are a few counts of this clone. The chain uses TRBV7-2 and TRBJ1-2, with 10 bases fitting TRBD1. The CDR3 has 16 amino acids. From germline, CDR1 is SGHTA and CDR2 FQGNSA. V lost 2 bases to trimming and J lost 7 bases; unmatched junction nucleotides: 10. In DNA, the CDR3 is TGTGCCAGCAGCTTAACAGGGACAGGGGCGATACGTGGCTACACCTTC. Residues: CASSLTGTGAIRGYTF.

The chain employs TRBV5-6 and TRBJ1-5, with D perhaps matching TRBD1 (5 bases). CDR1 and CDR2 (germline): SGHDT, YYEEEE. V lost 0 bases, J lost 3 bases, and 7 bases lay in between. The CDR3 sequence is 14 residues long. The CDR3 is CASSLGQINQPQHF. CDR3 nucleotide sequence: TGTGCCAGCAGCTTGGGACAGATCAATCAGCCCCAGCATTTT. The full variable domain, in which reference TRBV5-6 and TRBJ1-5 provide the parts outside the CDR3, is DAGVTQSPTHLIKTRGQQVTLRCSPKSGHDTVSWYQQALGQGPQFIFQYYEEEERQRGNFPDRFSGHQFPNYSSELNVNALLLGDSALYLCASSLGQINQPQHFGDGTRLSIL.

V is TRBV25-1 and J is TRBJ2-7; 9 bases fit TRBD1. The trim removed 4 bases at V and 2 bases at J, leaving 6 bases unmatched. Germline assignment: CDR1 MGHDK and CDR2 SYGVNS. This CDR3 is built from 15 residues. The CDR3 coding sequence is TGTGCCAGCAGTGGCCCCGACAGGGGGGCCTACGAGCAGTACTTC. It translates to CASSGPDRGAYEQYF.

The rearrangement uses TRBV5-6 and TRBJ2-1, with D unresolved. The CDR3 is 13 residues long. From germline, CDR1 is SGHDT and CDR2 YYEEEE. Deletions cut 4 bases from V and 4 bases from J, with 9 bases between. CDR3 sequence: CASSLEAYNEQFF. The CDR3 coding sequence is TGTGCCAGCAGCCTAGAAGCGTACAATGAGCAGTTCTTC.

V is TRBV11-2 and J is TRBJ2-3; possible D gene TRBD2, 6 bases. CDR1 SGHAT and CDR2 FQNNGV come from the germline V gene. V was shortened by 8 bases and J by 2 bases, with 14 bases between the two germline ends. The CDR3 has 14 amino acids. The CDR3 is CASLARGYTDTQYF. The DNA of the CDR3 is TGTGCCAGCTTAGCCCGGGGGTACACAGATACGCAGTATTTT.

The V gene is TRBV10-1, the J gene TRBJ2-5; the match to TRBD2 covers 12 bases. CDR1 and CDR2 from the germline V gene are WNHNN and SYGVQD (reference sequence). V trimming: 0 bases; J trimming: 2 bases; junction bases outside the gene matches: 1. This CDR3 is 16 amino acids long. As DNA, the CDR3 is TGCGCCAGCAGTGAGTCTCTAGCGGGGGGGCAAGAGACCCAGTACTTC. Translated, it gives CASSESLAGGQETQYF.

The CDR3 region has the DNA TGTGCCAGCAGTTTGGGTAGCATTGGCTCTAGCACAGATACGCAGTATTTT. Residues: CASSLGSIGSSTDTQYF. This sequence joins TRBV27 and TRBJ2-3; D not resolved. The CDR3 covers 17 residues. Between the trimmed V and J ends, which lost 3 bases and 0 bases, there was a span of 16 bases. Looked up from germline, CDR1 is MNHEY and CDR2 is SMNVEV (reference sequence).

This clone turned up a few times. The rearrangement links TRBV27 to TRBJ1-5, with D perhaps matching TRBD1 (6 bases). Germline-derived CDR1 and CDR2 are MNHEY and SMNVEV (reference sequence). The ends were cut back, 2 bases at V and 1 base at J, with 6 bases in the middle. There are 14 residues in the CDR3. The CDR3, as DNA: TGTGCCAGCAGTTTAGGACAGAGCAATCAGCCCCAGCATTTT. Amino acid sequence: CASSLGQSNQPQHF.

This clone appeared a single time. The chain combines TRBV18 with TRBJ1-4; possibly TRBD1 for D (5 bases). Trimming stripped 2 bases from V and 4 bases from J, with 11 bases between. The V gene's germline CDR1 is KGHSH and CDR2 LQKENI. CDR3 length equals 15 residues. The chain's CDR3 is CASSPVSGINEKLFF. The CDR3 bases are TGTGCCAGCTCACCAGTATCAGGGATTAATGAAAAACTGTTTTTT.

This rearrangement joins TRBV5-3 to TRBJ2-5; 8 bases are a match to TRBD2. TRBV5-3 is an open reading frame whose function is uncertain. Germline trimming cut 0 bases from V and 2 bases from J; bases unmatched to any gene: 15. This CDR3 spans 19 amino acids. DNA for the CDR3: TGTGCCAGAAGCTTGGAACGGCGGGGGGCCTCATTACGTCAAGAGACCCAGTACTTC. Protein product: CARSLERRGASLRQETQYF.